One and the same sample provided the 6 T cell receptor beta chains below, sequenced in a study of CD8 T cells in Susac syndrome. RNA amounts of roughly 0.45 to 1 ug underwent reverse transcription with random hexamers. Via MiXCR, TCRdb re-called the immunoSEQ multiplex PCR reads, giving one row per CDR3 protein. The data show about 160,000 distinct CDR3 sequences, approximately 93% seen once. Sequenced input: CD4+ T cells from PBMCs. The receptors come from a human donor with multiple sclerosis.

The chain recombines TRBV29-1 with TRBJ2-5, with D unclear. V was trimmed by 6 bases and J by 1 base, leaving 15 bases between them. The germline CDR1 and CDR2 sequences are SQVTM and ANQGSEA. CDR3 size: 14 residues. Written as DNA, the CDR3 is TGCAGCGTGGCTCCGGCCGGATTCCAAGAGACCCAGTACTTC. This codes for CSVAPAGFQETQYF.

The V and J genes are TRBV6-2 or TRBV6-3 and TRBJ2-3; D remains unclear. V gave up 6 bases and J gave up 5 bases, with 12 bases separating them. This CDR3 region has 13 residues. The V gene's germline CDR1 is MNHEY and CDR2 SVGEGT. The CDR3 here is CASSSLTGDTQYF. DNA for the CDR3: TGTGCCAGCAGCTCCCTCACCGGAGATACGCAGTATTTT.

This CDR3 is CSARASSQETQYF. The CDR3 nucleotides are TGCAGTGCTAGGGCTAGTAGTCAGGAGACCCAGTACTTC. This chain links TRBV20-1 with TRBJ2-5; no clear D. V was pared by 3 bases and J by 5 bases, with 13 bases between. The CDR3 has 13 amino acids. The germline CDR1 and CDR2 sequences are DFQATT and SNEGSKA (reference sequence).

This clonotype was found once. CDR3 DNA: TGTGCCAGCAGTGCCCCCAGGTCGAACACTGAAGCTTTCTTT. This codes for CASSAPRSNTEAFF. This chain joins TRBV6-1 and TRBJ1-1; D is unresolved. The V end was cut by 4 bases, the J end by 1 base, with 10 bases between. Germline loops: CDR1 MNHNS, CDR2 SASEGT. This CDR3 spans 14 amino acids.

This chain uses TRBV10-2 with TRBJ1-4; D might be TRBD1 (6 bases). Germline CDR1 reads WSHSY; CDR2 reads SAAADI. The germline V and J ends were trimmed by 3 bases and 5 bases, with 13 bases remaining between them. This CDR3 has 15 residues. Here the CDR3 DNA reads TGCGCCAGCAGTGATATACAGGGATCCAATGAAAAACTGTTTTTT. This encodes CASSDIQGSNEKLFF.

V is TRBV30 and J is TRBJ1-5; D unresolved. Germline CDR1 is GTSNPN and CDR2 is SVGIG (reference sequence). V lost 1 base and J 1 base, leaving 5 bases between the germline ends. The CDR3 length is 13 residues. The DNA of the CDR3 is TGTGCCTGGAGTGCTGGAAGCAATCAGCCCCAGCATTTT. It yields the protein CAWSAGSNQPQHF.